What follows are 24 T cell receptor beta chains derived from one specimen sequenced in a study of early T cells in non-severe SARS-CoV-2 infection (dated by TCRdb to about 2021). The method behind the library was 5' RACE. Instrument on record: NextSeq 500. The public reads were run again by TCRdb, first through fastp at Q25 and then through MiXCR, and only productive beta chains were kept. Here each entry gathers all rows of one CDR3 protein and keeps the most common genes and DNA. The sample records about 60,000 distinct CDR3 sequences, about 9.8% of which are singletons. The ten biggest clones cover 15% to 20% of the sample. Sequencing input: whole blood. These receptors originate from an adult who was a healthcare worker with PCR-confirmed SARS-CoV-2 infection or an uninfected control (not recorded which).

This clonotype has only one observation. The rearrangement uses TRBV29-1 and TRBJ2-1; 12 nucleotides line up with TRBD2. The germline gives CDR1 SQVTM, CDR2 ANQGSEA. V dropped 7 bases and J dropped 6; count of bases not matched to a gene: 7. This CDR3 contains 14 residues. CDR3 in amino acids: CSAPGTSGFNEQFF. The CDR3 DNA follows: TGCAGCGCACCAGGGACTAGCGGGTTCAATGAGCAGTTCTTC.

This clonotype was seen at least ten times. The V gene is TRBV7-9, the J gene TRBJ2-5; 10 nucleotides align to TRBD1. Germline CDR1 SEHNR, CDR2 FQNEAQ (reference sequence). The CDR3 sequence is 14 residues long. The V segment lost 5 bases and the J segment 7 bases; nucleotides outside the gene matches: 7. This CDR3 is CASSTWTGGRTQYF. The CDR3, as DNA: TGTGCCAGCAGCACTTGGACAGGGGGTAGGACCCAGTACTTC. Filled out from reference TRBV7-9 and TRBJ2-5, the complete variable domain reads DTGVSQNPRHKITKRGQNVTFRCDPISEHNRLYWYRQTLGQGPEFLTYFQNEAQLEKSRLLSDRFSAERPKGSFSTLEIQRTEQGDSAMYLCASSTWTGGRTQYFGPGTRLLVL.

The CDR3, as DNA: TGTGCCAGCAGTGATGTCGTGGGGACGGGGGGAAACACCATATATTTT. It yields the protein CASSDVVGTGGNTIYF. J is TRBJ1-3 and V is TRBV25-1; tentatively, D is TRBD1 (5 bases). The CDR3 is 16 residues long. Deletions cut 3 bases from V and 4 bases from J, with 16 bases between. Germline CDR1 reads MGHDK; CDR2 reads SYGVNS.

This clonotype was seen repeatedly, ten times or more. The CDR3 reads CASSLDPGNSGNTIYF. CDR3 nucleotides: TGCGCCAGCAGCTTGGACCCGGGGAACTCTGGAAACACCATATATTTT. The chain combines TRBV5-1 with TRBJ1-3; D is ambiguous. CDR1 and CDR2 from the germline V gene are SGHRS and YFSETQ. CDR3 length: 16 amino acids. With 0 bases removed from V and 0 bases from J, the gap between germline ends came to 10 bases.

This clonotype is labeled medium-sized. V gene TRBV12-3 or TRBV12-4 combines with J gene TRBJ1-5; the D gene is possibly TRBD1 (5 bases). The V end was cut by 5 bases, the J end by 5 bases, with 10 bases between. This CDR3 has 13 residues. For the CDR3, the DNA is TGTGCCAGCAGTCTGGGGGGTTATCAGCCCCAGCATTTT. Translating it yields CASSLGGYQPQHF.

The rearrangement links TRBV6-6 to TRBJ1-1, with 8 nucleotides matching TRBD1. Germline CDR1 MNHNY, CDR2 SVGAGI (reference sequence). The V gene end was trimmed by 8 bases and the J gene end by 0 bases; junction bases not matched to a gene: 11. The CDR3 is 16 residues long. The CDR3 region is CASLPTGVNLNTEAFF. CDR3 nucleotide sequence: TGTGCCAGCTTGCCGACAGGGGTAAACTTGAACACTGAAGCTTTCTTT.

This clonotype was observed many times. This chain uses TRBV6-1 with TRBJ2-3, with D tentatively TRBD2 (6 bases). Germline assignment: CDR1 MNHNS and CDR2 SASEGT. The CDR3 is made up of 16 amino acids. Trimming stripped 7 bases from V and 0 bases from J, with 17 bases between. The CDR3 nucleotides read TGTGCCAGCACCCCCCGTGCGGGATCTAGCACAGATACGCAGTATTTT. This codes for CASTPRAGSSTDTQYF.

This clonotype has ten or more counts. The chain has TRBV18 and TRBJ2-1; a possible D gene is TRBD2 (5 bases). The germline V gene has CDR1 KGHSH and CDR2 LQKENI. Trimming removed 0 bases from V and 16 bases from J, with 19 bases in between. The CDR3 spans 14 residues. CDR3 region: CASSPPPEDSNSFF. In DNA form, the CDR3 reads TGTGCCAGCTCACCACCGCCTGAGGACTCCAATAGCTTCTTC.

The genes are TRBV4-2 and TRBJ1-1, with no clear D. The CDR3 loop spans 14 amino acids. Between the trimmed V and J ends, which lost 0 bases and 6 bases, there was a span of 11 bases. The germline gives CDR1 LGHNA, CDR2 YNFKEQ. The CDR3 DNA reads TGTGCCAGCAGCCAAGATTTGGGTGTTCCTGAAGCTTTCTTT. Its translation: CASSQDLGVPEAFF.

V usage is TRBV20-1 and J usage is TRBJ2-3, with 10 bases identical to TRBD2. V gave up 3 bases and J gave up 10 bases; unmatched junction bases: 13. CDR3 size: 15 residues. CDR1 DFQATT and CDR2 SNEGSKA come from the germline V gene (reference sequence). The CDR3 DNA sequence: TGCAGTGCTAGTGACTTCGGGACTAGCGACCCAGCGCAGTATTTT. Translating gives CSASDFGTSDPAQYF.

The rearrangement links TRBV9 to TRBJ2-1; D gene ambiguous. The V end lost 3 bases, the J end lost 5 bases, and 12 bases lay between the germline ends. The V gene's germline CDR1 is SGDLS and CDR2 YYNGEE. This CDR3 region has 14 residues. The CDR3 sequence is CASSGISQNNEQFF. The CDR3 DNA sequence: TGTGCCAGCAGCGGCATCTCGCAAAACAATGAGCAGTTCTTC. The whole variable domain, remainder taken from reference TRBV9 and TRBJ2-1, is DSGVTQTPKHLITATGQRVTLRCSPRSGDLSVYWYQQSLDQGLQFLIQYYNGEERAKGNILERFSAQQFPDLHSELNLSSLELGDSALYFCASSGISQNNEQFFGPGTRLTVL.

This clonotype was observed many times. The chain joins TRBV28 to TRBJ1-4; D is unresolved. The CDR3 spans 11 residues. Trimming removed 8 bases from V and 10 bases from J, with 11 bases in between. Per the germline V gene, CDR1 is MDHEN and CDR2 is SYDVKM. In DNA form, the CDR3 reads TGTGCCAGCTCTTTTAAGGGAAAACTGTTTTTT. Amino acid sequence: CASSFKGKLFF.

There are many counts of this clonotype. The chain couples TRBV30 to TRBJ1-1; D possibly corresponds to TRBD1 (5 bases). This CDR3 region has 14 residues. The germline V and J ends were trimmed by 3 bases and 5 bases, with 16 bases remaining between them. The germline CDR1 and CDR2 sequences are GTSNPN and SVGIG (reference sequence). CDR3 amino acids: CAWSSLSPGTEAFF. In DNA form, the CDR3 reads TGTGCCTGGAGCTCCCTGTCACCAGGGACTGAAGCTTTCTTT. Variable domain in full (rest from reference TRBV30 and TRBJ1-1): SQTIHQWPATLVQPVGSPLSLECTVEGTSNPNLYWYRQAAGRGLQLLFYSVGIGQISSEVPQNLSASRPQDRQFILSSKKLLLSDSGFYLCAWSSLSPGTEAFFGQGTRLTVV.

This clonotype was seen repeatedly, ten times or more. The chain carries TRBV9 and TRBJ1-5, with D perhaps matching TRBD1 (6 bases). From germline, CDR1 is SGDLS and CDR2 YYNGEE. V was cut by 3 bases and J by 1 base, with 14 bases left in between. This CDR3 has 16 amino acids. CDR3 DNA sequence: TGTGCCAGCAGCGCGGGGGGCCCTACGAGCAATCAGCCCCAGCATTTT. Amino acids: CASSAGGPTSNQPQHF.

This clonotype has just a few counts. This sequence joins TRBV29-1 and TRBJ2-5, with 8 bases aligning to TRBD1. The CDR3 totals 14 residues. The V segment lost 6 bases and the J segment 6 bases; nucleotides outside the gene matches: 12. Per germline, CDR1 SQVTM and CDR2 ANQGSEA. The chain's CDR3 is CSVLGQGSLKTQYF. In DNA, the CDR3 is TGCAGCGTCCTTGGACAGGGAAGTTTGAAGACCCAGTACTTC.

The chain couples TRBV10-3 to TRBJ2-1; tentative D call: TRBD2 (5 bases). This CDR3 is 13 amino acids long. Germline assignment: CDR1 ENHRY and CDR2 SYGVKD. DNA of the CDR3: TGTTCCACCGGAGGCCGTGACTACAATGAGCAGTTCTTC. This sequence encodes CSTGGRDYNEQFF.

This clonotype was detected many times. The chain joins TRBV18 to TRBJ2-7; D gene unclear. CDR3 length equals 14 residues. V was cut by 3 bases and J by 3 bases, with 12 bases left in between. Germline values: CDR1 KGHSH, CDR2 LQKENI. As DNA, the CDR3 is TGTGCCAGCTCACCGGGTTCCTCAGGCTACGAGCAGTACTTC. Translated: CASSPGSSGYEQYF. Based on the CDR3 plus reference TRBV18 and TRBJ2-7, the full variable domain is NAGVMQNPRHLVRRRGQEARLRCSPMKGHSHVYWYRQLPEEGLKFMVYLQKENIIDESGMPKERFSAEFPKEGPSILRIQQVVRGDSAAYFCASSPGSSGYEQYFGPGTRLTVT.

This clonotype was recorded a few times. V usage is TRBV5-1 and J usage is TRBJ2-7, with 9 bases lining up with TRBD1. This CDR3 spans 14 amino acids. J gave up 5 bases and V 4 bases, and 7 bases lay outside the gene matches. Germline V gene lookup returns CDR1 SGHRS and CDR2 YFSETQ. The CDR3 sequence: CASSPGQGFNEQYF. The CDR3 bases are TGCGCCAGCAGCCCCGGACAGGGGTTCAACGAGCAGTACTTC.

This clonotype was counted many times. CDR3 region: CASSMQTRTDTQYF. For the CDR3, the DNA is TGTGCCAGCAGCATGCAAACCCGCACAGATACGCAGTATTTT. The J gene is TRBJ2-3, the V gene TRBV7-2; no clear D. V was trimmed by 5 bases and J by 1 base, leaving 10 bases between them. CDR1 is SGHTA, CDR2 FQGNSA, per germline. This CDR3 spans 14 amino acids.

This clonotype was recorded at least ten times. In DNA form, the CDR3 reads TGTGCCAGCAGTTTCCTAGCGGGAACAGAGACCCAGTACTTC. Its translation is CASSFLAGTETQYF. The chain joins TRBV28 to TRBJ2-5; 9 nucleotides match TRBD2. The CDR3 consists of 14 residues. The ends lost 3 bases at V and 4 bases at J; junction bases unmatched: 3. Per germline, CDR1 MDHEN and CDR2 SYDVKM.

The J gene is TRBJ1-1, the V gene TRBV6-5; tentative D call: TRBD1 (5 bases). CDR1 and CDR2 from the germline V gene are MNHEY and SVGAGI. Deletions cut 7 bases from V and 6 bases from J, with 9 bases between. The CDR3 spans 11 residues. In nucleotides, the CDR3 is TGTGCCAGCACCGAGGGGCCTGAAGCTTTCTTT. It encodes CASTEGPEAFF.

The chain joins TRBV7-2 to TRBJ2-4; D not certain. The CDR3 extends over 17 amino acids. Between the trimmed V and J ends, which lost 5 bases and 0 bases, there was a span of 17 bases. Germline values: CDR1 SGHTA, CDR2 FQGNSA. The CDR3 sequence: CASSPPGAALAKNIQYF. The CDR3 DNA reads TGTGCCAGCAGCCCCCCCGGAGCAGCCTTAGCCAAAAACATTCAGTACTTC.

This clonotype was seen at least ten times. This sequence joins TRBV10-3 and TRBJ2-4; possibly TRBD1 or TRBD2 for D (5 bases each). CDR3 length: 11 amino acids. Germline CDR1 ENHRY, CDR2 SYGVKD. V lost 10 bases and J lost 7, with 11 bases in between. CDR3 coding DNA: TGTGCCACCCGGGACGGGAACATTCAGTACTTC. Translating gives CATRDGNIQYF.

This clonotype has a count of ten or more. The rearrangement uses TRBV6-2 or TRBV6-3 and TRBJ2-1; 9 nucleotides agree with TRBD1. Germline V gene sequence: CDR1 MNHEY, CDR2 SVGEGT. The CDR3 totals 16 residues. The V gene end was trimmed by 6 bases and the J gene end by 6 bases; junction bases not matched to a gene: 12. CDR3 protein: CASRPVGQGSFNEQFF. The CDR3 nucleotides read TGTGCCAGCAGACCAGTGGGACAGGGTTCGTTCAATGAGCAGTTCTTC.